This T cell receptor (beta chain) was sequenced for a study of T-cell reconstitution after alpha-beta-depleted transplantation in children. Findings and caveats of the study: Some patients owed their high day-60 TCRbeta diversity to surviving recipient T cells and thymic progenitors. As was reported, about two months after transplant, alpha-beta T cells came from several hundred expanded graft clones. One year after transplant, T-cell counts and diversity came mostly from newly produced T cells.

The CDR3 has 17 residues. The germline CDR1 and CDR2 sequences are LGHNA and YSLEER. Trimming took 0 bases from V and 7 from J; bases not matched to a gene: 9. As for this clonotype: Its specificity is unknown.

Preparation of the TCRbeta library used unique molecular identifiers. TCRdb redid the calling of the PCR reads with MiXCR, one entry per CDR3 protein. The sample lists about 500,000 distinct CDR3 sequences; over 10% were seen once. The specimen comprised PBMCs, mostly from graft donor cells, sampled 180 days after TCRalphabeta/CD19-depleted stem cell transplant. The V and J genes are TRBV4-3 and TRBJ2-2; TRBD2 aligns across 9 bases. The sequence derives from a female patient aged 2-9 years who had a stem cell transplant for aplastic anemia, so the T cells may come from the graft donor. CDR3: CASSQERSSGMVGELFF. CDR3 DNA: TGCGCCAGCAGCCAAGAGAGGTCTAGCGGGATGGTCGGGGAGCTGTTTTTT.